This T cell receptor (beta chain) is from a study of blood T cell repertoires in COVID-19. Study-level background: The samples span acute and convalescent COVID-19 from the United States, Italy and Spain. From T cells, B-cell-depleted T cells, or PBMCs came the material, which was cDNA or gDNA.

V lost 3 bases and J lost 15; bases outside the gene matches: 13. CDR3 length: 14 amino acids. Per germline, CDR1 KGHDR and CDR2 SFDVKD. The authors' processing: Estimation of nucleated cell counts relied on the amplification of reference gene primers. TCRdb keeps only in-frame clones here, not all; method: immunoSEQ multiplex PCR. V and J calls and clone size are those listed in that table; D and trimming were worked out from the DNA. The sample contains approximately 30,000 clones, approximately 90% of which appear only once. The V call is TRBV24-1, the J call TRBJ2-1; 7 bases align to TRBD2. Sequenced material: peripheral blood. This receptor was obtained from a human donor in a cohort sampled during active COVID-19. The CDR3 protein is CATSDPSTRDYRFF. As DNA, the CDR3 is TGTGCCACCAGTGATCCCTCCACCCGGGACTATAGGTTCTTC.